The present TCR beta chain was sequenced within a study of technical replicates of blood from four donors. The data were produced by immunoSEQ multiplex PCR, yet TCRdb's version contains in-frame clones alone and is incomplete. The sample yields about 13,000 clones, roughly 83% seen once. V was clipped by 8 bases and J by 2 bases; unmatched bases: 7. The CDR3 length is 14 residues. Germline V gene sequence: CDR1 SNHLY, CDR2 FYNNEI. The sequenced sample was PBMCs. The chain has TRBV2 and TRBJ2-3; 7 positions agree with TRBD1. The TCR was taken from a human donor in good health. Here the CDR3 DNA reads TGTGCCAGCGGCCGGGACAGCCCCACAGATACGCAGTATTTT. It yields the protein CASGRDSPTDTQYF. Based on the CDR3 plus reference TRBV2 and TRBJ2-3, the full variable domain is EPEVTQTPSHQVTQMGQEVILRCVPISNHLYFYWYRQILGQKVEFLVSFYNNEISEKSEIFDDQFSVERPDGSNFTLKIRSTKLEDSAMYFCASGRDSPTDTQYFGPGTRLTVL.